This T cell receptor (beta chain) was obtained from a study of T cells after yellow fever vaccination. Regarding the study as a whole: Some clonotypes, a small share, were shared between CD4 and CD8 compartments. Secondary responses were weaker yet peaked faster, day 5 versus 15.

Using its own MiXCR run on the 5' RACE reads, TCRdb lists one record per CDR3 protein. The sample records almost 600,000 distinct CDR3 sequences, approximately 13% being singletons. This clonotype has a handful of counts. Its antigen is currently unknown. The V and J ends lost 3 bases and 5 bases, in that order; junction bases with no gene match: 6. The germline V gene has CDR1 DFQATT and CDR2 SNEGSKA (reference sequence). The CDR3 covers 14 residues. Sample: PBMCs, taken on the day of the yellow fever booster vaccination. The TCR comes from a young man who received the YFV17D yellow fever vaccine. The chain joins TRBV20-1 to TRBJ2-5; TRBD2 aligns across 10 bases. CDR3 in amino acids: CSARGLAGDETQYF. The CDR3 region has the DNA TGCAGTGCTAGGGGGCTAGCGGGAGATGAGACCCAGTACTTC.